This T cell receptor beta chain was obtained from a study of CD8 T cells in Susac syndrome. With random hexamers, about 0.5 to 1 ug RNA was reverse transcribed. Multiplex PCR with immunoSEQ amplified the TCR beta CDR3 across 54 Vbeta and 13 Jbeta. TCRdb fed the immunoSEQ multiplex PCR reads into MiXCR, producing one record per CDR3 protein. The sample comprises 330,000 or so distinct CDR3 sequences, roughly 85% of which are singletons, and roughly 0.21% rests with the top ten. Overall study results and limits: It was acknowledged in the study that the number of individuals who were included in its TCR sequencing and HLA analysis was relatively small.

Regarding this clonotype: Its antigen remains unidentified.

Sequencing of TCR beta covered CD8+ and CD4+ T cells obtained from blood. The germline V and J ends were trimmed by 4 bases and 8 bases, with 15 bases remaining between them. CDR3 length equals 13 residues. Germline lookup yields CDR1 SEHNR and CDR2 FQNEAQ (reference sequence). The receptor was derived from a human donor with multiple sclerosis. The V gene is TRBV7-9, the J gene TRBJ2-7; no clear D. The sequenced sample was CD8+ T cells from PBMCs. CDR3 DNA: TGTGCCAGCAGCTCCCCTTTGGAAACTAAGCAGTACTTC. Its translation: CASSSPLETKQYF.